Given below is one T cell receptor beta chain in context. Generated by immunoSEQ multiplex PCR, the TCRdb table keeps only in-frame clones and is missing some. The sample consists of roughly 57,000 clones, around nine tenths of them appearing once. The germline V gene encodes CDR1 SGHRS and CDR2 YFSETQ. There are 15 residues in the CDR3. The germline V and J ends were trimmed by 0 bases and 4 bases, with 14 bases remaining between them. The record originates from a study of blood T cell repertoires in COVID-19. Study-level information: Both acute and convalescent COVID-19 samples were obtained from the United States, Italy and Spain.

The gene calls are TRBV5-1 and TRBJ2-7, with D possibly matching TRBD1 (5 bases). This clonotype originated in a man older than 75 with acute or convalescent COVID-19. The specimen sequenced was peripheral blood. The CDR3 coding sequence is TGCGCCAGCAGCTTGGCCGGTGGCAGGGATTACGAGCAGTACTTC. Amino acid sequence: CASSLAGGRDYEQYF.